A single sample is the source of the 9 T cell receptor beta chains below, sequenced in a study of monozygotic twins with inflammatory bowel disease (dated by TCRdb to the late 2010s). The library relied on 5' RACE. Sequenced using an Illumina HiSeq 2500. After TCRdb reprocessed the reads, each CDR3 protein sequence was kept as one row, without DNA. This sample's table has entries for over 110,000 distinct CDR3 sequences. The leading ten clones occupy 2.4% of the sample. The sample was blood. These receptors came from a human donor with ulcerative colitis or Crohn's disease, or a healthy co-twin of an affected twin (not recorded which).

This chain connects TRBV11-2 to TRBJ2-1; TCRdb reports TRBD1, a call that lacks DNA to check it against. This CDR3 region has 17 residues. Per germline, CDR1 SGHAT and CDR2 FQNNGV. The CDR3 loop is CASSLPGGVVTYNEQFF.

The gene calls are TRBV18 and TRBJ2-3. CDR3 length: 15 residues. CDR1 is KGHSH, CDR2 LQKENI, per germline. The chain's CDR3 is CASSPQGPSTDTQYF.

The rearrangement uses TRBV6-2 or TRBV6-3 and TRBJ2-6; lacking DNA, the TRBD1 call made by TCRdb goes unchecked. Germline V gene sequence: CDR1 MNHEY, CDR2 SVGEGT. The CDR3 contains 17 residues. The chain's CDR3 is CASRLLTTGHGANVLTF.

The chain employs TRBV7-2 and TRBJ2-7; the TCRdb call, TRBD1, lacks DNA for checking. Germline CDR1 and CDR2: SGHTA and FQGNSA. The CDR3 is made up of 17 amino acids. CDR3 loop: CASSLAGTGLSSYEQYF. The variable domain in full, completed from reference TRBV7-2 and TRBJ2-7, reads GAGVSQSPSNKVTEKGKDVELRCDPISGHTALYWYRQSLGQGLEFLIYFQGNSAPDKSGLPSDRFSAERTGGSVSTLTIQRTQQEDSAVYLCASSLAGTGLSSYEQYFGPGTRLTVT.

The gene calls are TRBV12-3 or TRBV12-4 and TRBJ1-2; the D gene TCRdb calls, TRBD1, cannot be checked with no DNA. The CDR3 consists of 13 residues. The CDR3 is CASSPTGAIGYTF.

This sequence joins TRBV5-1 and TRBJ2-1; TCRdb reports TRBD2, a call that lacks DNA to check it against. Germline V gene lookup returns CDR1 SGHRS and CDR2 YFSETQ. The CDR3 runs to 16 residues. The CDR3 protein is CASSLAVAGVGGEQFF.

CDR3 sequence reads: CASSWGGNHEQYF. This chain connects TRBV5-6 to TRBJ2-7; TCRdb reports TRBD1, a call that lacks DNA to check it against. CDR3 length: 13 amino acids. Germline values: CDR1 SGHDT, CDR2 YYEEEE.

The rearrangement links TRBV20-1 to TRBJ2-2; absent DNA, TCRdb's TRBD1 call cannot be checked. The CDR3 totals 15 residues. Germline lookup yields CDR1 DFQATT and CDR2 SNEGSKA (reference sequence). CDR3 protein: CSARKGGPHSGELFF.

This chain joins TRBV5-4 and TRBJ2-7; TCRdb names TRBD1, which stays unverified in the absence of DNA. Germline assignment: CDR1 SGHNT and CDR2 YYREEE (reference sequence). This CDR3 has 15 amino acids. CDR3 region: CASSVGQGALYEQYF.